The 18 T cell receptor beta chains reported below all come from one sample, sequenced in a study of OX40 agonist ivuxolimab in advanced cancers. Here immunoSEQ multiplex PCR was the method, and the copy in TCRdb shows in-frame clones only, minus some. This sample carries about 64,000 clones, roughly 90% of them seen once, and the ten largest clones take 2.5% to 3%. Sequences were derived from CD4+ or CD8+ T cells sorted from blood, sampled in a trial of the OX40 agonist ivuxolimab. These receptor sequences come from an adult with an advanced solid tumor such as melanoma, head and neck, liver or kidney cancer.

The V call is TRBV14, the J call TRBJ2-1; a weak D match, TRBD1 (6 bases). This CDR3 has 16 amino acids. The germline CDR1 and CDR2 sequences are SGHDN and FVKESK. V gave up 4 bases and J gave up 10 bases, with 23 bases separating them. CDR3 amino acids: CASSPLFQGRVGEQFF. CDR3 in DNA: TGTGCCAGCAGCCCCCTTTTTCAGGGGCGCGTAGGAGAGCAGTTCTTC.

The genes are TRBV11-1 and TRBJ2-7; TRBD1 agrees at 9 bases. Germline V gives CDR1 SGHAT, CDR2 FQDESV (reference sequence). This CDR3 spans 15 amino acids. V shed 6 bases and J 2 bases; nucleotides not matched to a gene: 8. The CDR3 nucleotides are TGTGCCAGCAGTTACCCGGGACAGGGAACCTACGAGCAGTACTTC. Amino acids: CASSYPGQGTYEQYF.

V gene TRBV5-1 combines with J gene TRBJ1-4; 7 bases align to TRBD1. The germline V gene has CDR1 SGHRS and CDR2 YFSETQ. V was clipped by 4 bases and J by 7 bases; unmatched bases: 10. The CDR3 extends over 15 amino acids. The CDR3 is CASSRTGDGSEKLFF. CDR3 nucleotide sequence: TGCGCCAGCAGCAGAACAGGGGATGGAAGTGAAAAACTGTTTTTT.

The chain uses TRBV6-9 and TRBJ2-5, with a possible D match to TRBD1 (5 bases). Germline CDR1 and CDR2: MNHGY and SVAAGI. Trimming took off 3 bases at V and 0 bases at J, with 8 bases between the two ends. The CDR3 sequence is 14 residues long. The CDR3 DNA reads TGTGCCAGCAGTTACCGACAGTACCAAGAGACCCAGTACTTC. This sequence encodes CASSYRQYQETQYF.

This clone was seen only once. This chain connects TRBV9 to TRBJ1-5, with 8 bases that match TRBD1. Looked up from germline, CDR1 is SGDLS and CDR2 is YYNGEE. The CDR3 has 14 amino acids. Losses at the gene ends were 3 bases for V and 7 bases for J; bases not matched to a gene: 6. DNA of the CDR3: TGTGCCAGCAGCGCTGGACAGGGATGGCAGCCCCAGCATTTT. Its translation: CASSAGQGWQPQHF.

Written as DNA, the CDR3 is TGTGCCATCAGTGAGCCCAGGATAGAGACCCAGTACTTC. Protein: CAISEPRIETQYF. The V gene is TRBV10-3, the J gene TRBJ2-5; D uncertain. CDR1 is ENHRY and CDR2 is SYGVKD in the germline V gene. This CDR3 has 13 amino acids. V lost 2 bases and J lost 4, with 8 bases in between.

The V and J genes are TRBV7-9 and TRBJ2-2; no reliable D call. Per germline, CDR1 SEHNR and CDR2 FQNEAQ (reference sequence). V shed 5 bases and J shed 7 bases, with 14 bases lying between them. The CDR3 covers 14 residues. Here the CDR3 reads CASSPLQILGELFF. Here the CDR3 DNA reads TGTGCCAGCAGCCCCCTCCAGATTCTCGGGGAGCTGTTTTTT.

The genes are TRBV10-3 and TRBJ1-5; D gene unclear. CDR1 and CDR2 from the germline V gene are ENHRY and SYGVKD. The CDR3 contains 15 residues. V was clipped by 0 bases and J by 2 bases, with 8 bases between them. CDR3 nucleotide sequence: TGTGCCATCAGTGAGTCCACGGGAGGCAATCAGCCCCAGCATTTT. Residues: CAISESTGGNQPQHF.

This chain connects TRBV7-9 to TRBJ1-1; D gene ambiguous. V was trimmed by 3 bases and J by 5 bases, leaving 13 bases between them. Germline V gene lookup returns CDR1 SEHNR and CDR2 FQNEAQ (reference sequence). This CDR3 is built from 14 residues. CDR3 in amino acids: CASSFSGRVTEAFF. The CDR3 DNA is TGTGCCAGCAGCTTCTCTGGACGGGTTACTGAAGCTTTCTTT.

The V and J genes are TRBV4-1 and TRBJ2-3; possibly TRBD1 for D (7 bases). This CDR3 comprises 16 residues. The germline V gene has CDR1 MGHRA and CDR2 YSYEKL. The V gene lost 0 bases and the J gene lost 3 bases, with 13 bases spanning the gap. Here the CDR3 reads CASSQDGRGVTDTQYF. DNA for the CDR3: TGCGCCAGCAGCCAAGATGGCAGGGGGGTTACAGATACGCAGTATTTT.

In DNA form, the CDR3 reads TGTGCCAGCAGCTTATCGGGAGTCGACACAGATACGCAGTATTTT. Its translation is CASSLSGVDTDTQYF. The rearrangement joins TRBV7-8 to TRBJ2-3; perhaps TRBD2 as D (6 bases). Trimming cost V 2 bases and J 2 bases, with 11 bases left between them. Per the germline V gene, CDR1 is SGHVS and CDR2 is FQNEAQ. The CDR3 is made up of 15 amino acids. Combining the CDR3 with reference TRBV7-8 and TRBJ2-3 gives the whole variable domain GAGVSQSPRYKVAKRGQDVALRCDPISGHVSLFWYQQALGQGPEFLTYFQNEAQLDKSGLPSDRFFAERPEGSVSTLKIQRTQQEDSAVYLCASSLSGVDTDTQYFGPGTRLTVL.

The chain carries TRBV19 and TRBJ1-4, with a weak D call TRBD1 (6 bases). The CDR3 has 14 amino acids. The germline gives CDR1 LNHDA, CDR2 SQIVND (reference sequence). With 5 bases removed from V and 10 bases from J, the gap between germline ends came to 17 bases. The CDR3 nucleotides are TGTGCCAGTAGTCGGACAGAGGCGGCGGCAAAACTGTTTTTT. It is translated as CASSRTEAAAKLFF.

This chain links TRBV15 with TRBJ2-7; D is undetermined. The germline gives CDR1 LNHNV, CDR2 YYDKDF (reference sequence). This CDR3 comprises 15 residues. V lost 0 bases and J lost 1, with 10 bases in between. CDR3 DNA sequence: TGTGCCACCAGCAGAGACGCCAGCCCGTCCTACGAGCAGTACTTC. This translates into CATSRDASPSYEQYF.

This sequence joins TRBV18 and TRBJ1-4, with 7 bases lining up with TRBD1. Germline V CDR1 and CDR2: KGHSH, LQKENI. The CDR3 is 15 amino acids. Unmatched junction bases numbered 6, after V lost 3 bases and J lost 5 bases. Written as DNA, the CDR3 is TGTGCCAGCTCACCTGCGTCAGGGGGAAATGAAAAACTGTTTTTT. Translated: CASSPASGGNEKLFF.

The V and J genes are TRBV15 and TRBJ2-1; 8 bases agree with TRBD2. This CDR3 is built from 16 residues. Germline V gives CDR1 LNHNV, CDR2 YYDKDF (reference sequence). After removal of 0 bases from V and 6 bases from J, the junction contained 7 bases not matched to a gene. The CDR3, as DNA: TGTGCCACCAGCAGAGATCCAGCGGGGGTACTCAATGAGCAGTTCTTC. Translated, it gives CATSRDPAGVLNEQFF.

The chain recombines TRBV7-2 with TRBJ1-4; D is undetermined. CDR1 SGHTA and CDR2 FQGNSA come from the germline V gene. This CDR3 is built from 15 residues. V gave up 5 bases and J gave up 2 bases, with 12 bases separating them. The CDR3 here is CASSRGLGTNEKLFF. CDR3 bases: TGTGCCAGCAGCCGAGGGTTGGGCACTAATGAAAAACTGTTTTTT.

The rearrangement uses TRBV5-1 and TRBJ2-5; D could derive from TRBD1 or TRBD2 (5 bases each). The CDR3 has 14 residues. Germline CDR1 and CDR2: SGHRS and YFSETQ. Trimming removed 4 bases at V and 4 bases at J, with 14 bases between. In DNA form, the CDR3 reads TGCGCCAGCAGCCTCGGGACGGCACTAGAGACCCAGTACTTC. Protein: CASSLGTALETQYF.

The rearrangement joins TRBV7-6 to TRBJ2-7; 8 bases are shared with TRBD1. Germline CDR1 reads SGHVS; CDR2 reads FNYEAQ. V lost 5 bases to trimming and J lost 6 bases; unmatched junction nucleotides: 15. This CDR3 has 16 residues. In DNA form, the CDR3 reads TGTGCCAGCAGCCGGACAGGGAATCTACTAGGCTCCGAGCAGTACTTC. Protein sequence: CASSRTGNLLGSEQYF.